In its sample, the clone carrying this T cell receptor beta chain was seen many times. The data were taken from a study of T cells in Graves' hyperthyroidism and ophthalmopathy. CDR1 is MDHEN and CDR2 is SYDVKM in the germline V gene. The CDR3 sequence is 14 residues long. The V gene lost 3 bases and the J gene lost 4 bases, with 9 bases spanning the gap. Orbital computed tomography, thyroid ultrasound, serum thyroxine and TRAb, and clinical symptoms together informed the diagnoses. Out of over 9 ml of fresh peripheral blood came the PBMCs. What was amplified from RNA transcripts were TCR beta CDR3 regions. When the TCR CDR3 underwent first-round RT-PCR, the HTBI primer set was used. TCRdb itself ran the multiplex PCR reads through MiXCR, one entry per CDR3 protein. This table has hundreds of thousands of distinct CDR3 sequences, about 15% appearing once.

The rearrangement uses TRBV28 and TRBJ2-2; D unclear. Sequenced sample: blood. The sequence came from a woman between 40 and 55 years old with Graves' ophthalmopathy. The CDR3 DNA reads TGTGCCAGCAGTTTCAGTCGAGGCACCGGGGAGCTGTTTTTT. Translating it yields CASSFSRGTGELFF.